The 27 T cell receptor beta chains below all came from one sample that was sequenced in a study of blood T cells in healthy people across ages. A J-beta primer mix and a sample-barcoded 5' primer were used in a second PCR of about 7 to 12 cycles. MiXCR was run by TCRdb on the 5' RACE reads, yielding one entry per CDR3 protein. The top ten clones hold about 18% of a sample with 550,000 to 600,000 distinct CDR3 sequences, 27% of them seen once. The sequencing sample was made of blood. The source of these receptors is a woman in her seventies in good health.

The chain recombines TRBV7-3 with TRBJ2-3; 7 bases line up with TRBD1. CDR3 length equals 14 residues. V shed 5 bases, J shed 2 bases, and the junction held 4 bases outside the gene matches. Germline values: CDR1 SGHTA, CDR2 FQGTGA. Here the CDR3 DNA reads TGTGCCAGCAGCCCGGACAGGTTCACAGATACGCAGTATTTT. This codes for CASSPDRFTDTQYF.

The rearrangement joins TRBV7-2 to TRBJ2-5; the match to TRBD1 covers 7 bases. CDR3 length: 16 residues. Germline V gene data show CDR1 as SGHTA and CDR2 as FQGNSA. J lost 5 bases, V lost 3 bases, and 12 bases had no gene match. For the CDR3, the DNA is TGTGCCAGCAGCTTCCAGGCAACGACAGGGTTGGAGACCCAGTACTTC. Its translation: CASSFQATTGLETQYF.

V gene TRBV4-1 combines with J gene TRBJ2-7; 9 bases are shared with TRBD1. Germline lookup yields CDR1 MGHRA and CDR2 YSYEKL. V shed 5 bases and J 3 bases; nucleotides not matched to a gene: 8. CDR3 size: 15 residues. CDR3 DNA sequence: TGCGCCAGCAGCTCCCGGGACAGGGATTTCTACGAGCAGTACTTC. It is translated as CASSSRDRDFYEQYF.

This clonotype was observed once. Germline is not matched at one junction end, which may reflect a read error. J is TRBJ2-3 and V is TRBV7-9; the match to TRBD2 covers 11 bases. The CDR3 totals 15 residues. CDR1 and CDR2 (germline): SEHNR, FQNEAQ (reference sequence). The CDR3 DNA reads as TGTGCCAGCAGCTTTTGGCTAGCGGGGGGAGATAGGCAGTATTTT. It specifies CASSFWLAGGDRQYF.

The CDR3 coding sequence is TGTGCCACCAGCAGGGACAGGGAGAGCGTTCAGTACTTC. It encodes CATSRDRESVQYF. V gene TRBV15 combines with J gene TRBJ2-4, with TRBD1 matching over 8 bases. The J segment lost 11 bases and the V segment lost 3 bases, leaving 6 bases of the junction unmatched. The CDR3 runs 13 residues. Germline V gene lookup returns CDR1 LNHNV and CDR2 YYDKDF (reference sequence).

This clonotype was found a few times. The chain combines TRBV7-8 with TRBJ2-1; a possible D gene is TRBD2 (5 bases). The J call is uncertain, as TRBJ2-5 better fits the DNA end. CDR1 is SGHVS, CDR2 FQNEAQ, per germline. The CDR3 extends over 13 amino acids. In DNA form, the CDR3 reads TGTGCCAGCAGTCTCGAGCGGCGAGGAAGCCAGTACTTC. This translates into CASSLERRGSQYF.

This clonotype was seen repeatedly, ten times or more. J is TRBJ2-5 and V is TRBV2, with D possibly matching TRBD1 (6 bases). The end of the DNA aligns better with TRBJ2-7, so the J call may be wrong. The CDR3 consists of 14 residues. CDR1 and CDR2 (germline): SNHLY, FYNNEI. The CDR3 spells CASNLLQGPYEQYF. The CDR3 bases are TGTGCCAGCAACCTGCTACAGGGACCCTACGAGCAGTACTTC.

V and J are TRBV28 and TRBJ2-1, with 8 bases aligning to TRBD1. V gave up 7 bases and J gave up 4 bases; unmatched junction bases: 9. Germline CDR1 MDHEN, CDR2 SYDVKM. The CDR3 has 15 amino acids. CDR3 sequence reads: CASTRGTGPYNEQFF. CDR3 coding DNA: TGTGCCAGCACCCGCGGGACAGGACCATACAATGAGCAGTTCTTC.

The gene calls are TRBV5-1 and TRBJ1-3; a weak D match, TRBD1 (5 bases). The CDR3 sequence is 13 residues long. Germline V CDR1 and CDR2: SGHRS, YFSETQ. Trimming left V 3 bases short and J 8 bases short, with 12 bases between. The CDR3: CASSSQGLDTIYF. As DNA, the CDR3 is TGCGCCAGCAGCTCGCAGGGATTAGACACCATATATTTT.

V gene TRBV10-3 combines with J gene TRBJ1-1; tentatively, D is TRBD1 (6 bases). This CDR3 has 13 amino acids. V lost 3 bases to trimming and J lost 6 bases, with 11 bases between them. Germline CDR1 ENHRY, CDR2 SYGVKD. DNA of the CDR3: TGTGCCATCAGTGATTCAGGGGAGGCTGAAGCTTTCTTT. It codes for CAISDSGEAEAFF.

In nucleotides, the CDR3 is TGTGCCATCAGTGGACTAGCGGGGGGGCAGGATACGCAGTATTTT. This sequence encodes CAISGLAGGQDTQYF. The chain links TRBV10-3 to TRBJ2-3; 14 bases align to TRBD2. V was pared by 4 bases and J by 6 bases, with 3 bases of the junction left unmatched. The CDR3 is 15 residues long. Germline CDR1 is ENHRY and CDR2 is SYGVKD.

This clonotype has a handful of counts. The rearrangement joins TRBV3-1 to TRBJ2-1; the D is unclear. With 0 bases removed from V and 1 base from J, the gap between germline ends came to 10 bases. The CDR3 is made up of 16 amino acids. Per the germline V gene, CDR1 is LGHDT and CDR2 is YNNKEL (reference sequence). The CDR3 sequence is CASSQESPSSYNEQFF. As DNA, the CDR3 is TGTGCCAGCAGCCAAGAATCGCCGTCGTCCTACAATGAGCAGTTCTTC.

This clonotype was seen only a few times. A read error may account for a junction end that differs from germline. The chain recombines TRBV29-1 with TRBJ2-4; TRBD2 is a possible D gene (5 bases). This CDR3 has 15 amino acids. Germline values: CDR1 SQVTM, CDR2 ANQGSEA. The CDR3 sequence: CSVERPTQAKNIQYF. The CDR3 DNA follows: TGTAGCGTTGAAAGGCCAACTCAAGCCAAAAACATTCAGTACTTC.

This clonotype showed up just a few times. One base away lies a much larger clone, so this may be a sequencing read error. The chain combines TRBV5-1 with TRBJ2-5; D ambiguous. This CDR3 spans 14 amino acids. In germline, CDR1 is SGHRS, CDR2 YFSETQ. CDR3 in DNA: TGCGCCAGCAGCTTGGTGCCAGGCCAAGAGATCCAGTACTTC. This translates into CASSLVPGQEIQYF.

The V and J genes are TRBV2 and TRBJ1-2; D uncertain. V lost 6 bases to trimming and J lost 2 bases, with 16 bases between them. The V gene's germline CDR1 is SNHLY and CDR2 FYNNEI. The CDR3 extends over 15 amino acids. CDR3: CASREQPTVNYGYTF. The CDR3 DNA is TGTGCCAGCAGGGAGCAACCCACAGTAAACTATGGCTACACCTTC.

The rearrangement uses TRBV7-2 and TRBJ2-5; no definite D call. The V end was cut by 5 bases, the J end by 0 bases, with 13 bases between. The V gene's germline CDR1 is SGHTA and CDR2 FQGNSA. This CDR3 spans 15 amino acids. In DNA, the CDR3 is TGTGCCAGCAGCCTCGTTTTCCTTTACCAAGAGACCCAGTACTTC. It encodes CASSLVFLYQETQYF. The whole variable domain, filled in from reference TRBV7-2 and TRBJ2-5, reads GAGVSQSPSNKVTEKGKDVELRCDPISGHTALYWYRQSLGQGLEFLIYFQGNSAPDKSGLPSDRFSAERTGGSVSTLTIQRTQQEDSAVYLCASSLVFLYQETQYFGPGTRLLVL.

The rearrangement uses TRBV6-5 and TRBJ2-5; D remains ambiguous. In germline, CDR1 is MNHEY, CDR2 SVGAGI. This CDR3 has 11 residues. V was cut by 6 bases and J by 7 bases, with 9 bases left in between. The CDR3 nucleotides are TGTGCCAGCAGAATGCTTGGGACCCAGTACTTC. Translation: CASRMLGTQYF.

The chain joins TRBV20-1 to TRBJ2-6; D is unresolved. This CDR3 region has 10 residues. Germline assignment: CDR1 DFQATT and CDR2 SNEGSKA (reference sequence). Trimming left V 6 bases short and J 4 bases short, with 1 base between. The CDR3 DNA is TGCAGTGCGGGGGCCAACGTCCTGACTTTC. Residues: CSAGANVLTF.

The rearrangement joins TRBV20-1 to TRBJ2-1; TRBD2 is a possible D gene (6 bases). Germline loops: CDR1 DFQATT, CDR2 SNEGSKA (reference sequence). The CDR3 totals 14 residues. Trimming pared 5 bases from V and 3 bases from J, leaving 14 bases between. The CDR3 is CSAGRESYYNEQFF. CDR3 nucleotide sequence: TGCAGTGCTGGACGGGAGAGTTACTACAATGAGCAGTTCTTC.

The chain is built from TRBV11-2 and TRBJ1-1; D is uncertain. Trimming stripped 3 bases from V and 8 bases from J, with 19 bases between. Germline CDR1 and CDR2: SGHAT and FQNNGV. This CDR3 has 15 amino acids. CDR3 amino acids: CASSFIGRTFLEAFF. In DNA, the CDR3 is TGTGCCAGCAGCTTTATCGGACGGACTTTTCTGGAAGCTTTCTTT.

This clonotype appeared once. V is TRBV27 and J is TRBJ2-1, with D tentatively TRBD2 (6 bases). Trimming shortened V by 8 bases and J by 9 bases, and 14 bases separated the two germline ends. The germline gives CDR1 MNHEY, CDR2 SMNVEV (reference sequence). This CDR3 has 12 residues. The CDR3 loop reads CASGLNWSEQFF. In DNA form, the CDR3 reads TGTGCCAGCGGACTAAACTGGAGTGAGCAGTTCTTC.

This clonotype was recorded a few times. The chain employs TRBV29-1 and TRBJ2-1; TRBD1 might be the D (6 bases). V gave up 4 bases and J gave up 0 bases, with 10 bases separating them. The CDR3 loop spans 14 amino acids. Per germline, CDR1 SQVTM and CDR2 ANQGSEA. In DNA, the CDR3 is TGCAGCGTTGGGGGGCGGGCCTCCTACAATGAGCAGTTCTTC. It encodes CSVGGRASYNEQFF.

The chain is built from TRBV6-2 or TRBV6-3 and TRBJ2-1; 7 bases agree with TRBD1. J gave up 4 bases and V 9 bases, and 3 bases lay outside the gene matches. The CDR3 is made up of 12 amino acids. Per the germline V gene, CDR1 is MNHEY and CDR2 is SVGEGT. The CDR3 DNA reads TGTGCCAGTGGGACAGAGTACAATGAGCAGTTCTTC. It specifies CASGTEYNEQFF.

The count of this clonotype is one. The chain uses TRBV20-1 and TRBJ2-5; 7 positions match TRBD2. This CDR3 contains 14 residues. V trimming: 0 bases; J trimming: 4 bases; junction bases outside the gene matches: 5. Germline CDR1 DFQATT, CDR2 SNEGSKA (reference sequence). In nucleotides, the CDR3 is TGCAGTGCTAGAGATCAAAGCGGGGTAGAGACCCAGTACTTC. Encoded protein: CSARDQSGVETQYF.

The CDR3 nucleotides read TGTGCCAGCAATGGATACGAGCAGTACTTC. Amino acids: CASNGYEQYF. The V and J genes are TRBV6-1 and TRBJ2-7; D not certain. V was cut by 7 bases and J by 4 bases, with 5 bases left in between. The CDR3 has 10 residues. Germline CDR1 MNHNS, CDR2 SASEGT.

This clonotype occurred many times. The chain employs TRBV20-1 and TRBJ2-5; 7 bases line up with TRBD1. The CDR3 runs to 14 residues. The germline V gene has CDR1 DFQATT and CDR2 SNEGSKA (reference sequence). The V gene end was trimmed by 5 bases and the J gene end by 2 bases; junction bases not matched to a gene: 8. The CDR3 loop reads CSALSWDRQETQYF. In nucleotides, the CDR3 is TGCAGTGCTCTCAGCTGGGACAGACAAGAGACCCAGTACTTC.

This clonotype showed up just a few times. The chain uses TRBV24-1 and TRBJ2-1, with TRBD1 identical over 12 bases. CDR3 length: 19 residues. The ends lost 0 bases at V and 10 bases at J; junction bases unmatched: 15. Per germline, CDR1 KGHDR and CDR2 SFDVKD. The CDR3 protein is CATSDLHGKGTGGRPEQFF. CDR3 nucleotides: TGTGCCACCAGTGATTTGCACGGGAAGGGGACAGGGGGCCGTCCCGAGCAGTTCTTC.